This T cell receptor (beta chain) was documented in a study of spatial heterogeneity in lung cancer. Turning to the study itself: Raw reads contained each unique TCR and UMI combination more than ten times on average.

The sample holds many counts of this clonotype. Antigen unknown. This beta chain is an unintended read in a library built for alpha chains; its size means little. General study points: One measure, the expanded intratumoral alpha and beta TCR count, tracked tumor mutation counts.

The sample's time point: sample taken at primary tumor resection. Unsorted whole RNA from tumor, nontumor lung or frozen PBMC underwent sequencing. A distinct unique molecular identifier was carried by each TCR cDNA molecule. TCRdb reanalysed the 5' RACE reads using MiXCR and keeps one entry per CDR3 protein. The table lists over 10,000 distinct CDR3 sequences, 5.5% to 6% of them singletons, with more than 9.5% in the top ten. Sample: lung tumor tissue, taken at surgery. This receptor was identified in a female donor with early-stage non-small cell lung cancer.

As DNA, the CDR3 is TGTGCCAGCAGCTTAGTGGGGACAGGGGAAAAACTGTTTTTT. This translates into CASSLVGTGEKLFF. V gene TRBV7-9 combines with J gene TRBJ1-4, with 9 nucleotides matching TRBD1. The germline V gene encodes CDR1 SEHNR and CDR2 FQNEAQ (reference sequence). This CDR3 region has 14 residues. Trimming at V came to 1 base and at J to 8 bases, leaving 2 bases not matched to a gene.